A selection of T cell receptor beta chains follows, all from one sample in a study of blood T cell repertoires in COVID-19. Assay: immunoSEQ multiplex PCR; the TCRdb copy retains only in-frame clones and omits some. Of approximately 380,000 clones listed, 85% are singletons. Sample: peripheral blood. These receptors all come from a woman under 30 with acute or convalescent COVID-19. CDR3s include the opening cysteine and the closing phenylalanine or tryptophan. A D gene is named only where the DNA matches it firmly.

J	V	D	CDR3	DNA
TRBJ1-3	TRBV3-1/TRBV3-2	-	CASSQGTSSGNTIYF	TGTGCCAGCAGCCAAGGGACAAGCTCTGGAAACACCATATATTTT
TRBJ2-3	TRBV5-1	-	CASSLERTDRSDTQYF	TGCGCCAGCAGCTTGGAGAGGACAGATAGGTCAGATACGCAGTATTTT
TRBJ1-1	TRBV28	-	CASSTPMNTEAFF	TGTGCCAGCTCCACACCAATGAACACTGAAGCTTTCTTT
TRBJ1-2	TRBV7-6	TRBD1	CASSLEAGGFYGYTF	TGTGCCAGCAGCTTAGAGGCAGGGGGGTTCTATGGCTACACCTTC
TRBJ1-4	TRBV19	-	CATRWVGASEKLFF	TGTGCCACCCGATGGGTAGGGGCGAGTGAAAAACTGTTTTTT
TRBJ2-5	TRBV6-5	TRBD2	CASARASGIGETQYF	TGTGCCAGCGCCCGCGCTAGCGGGATAGGAGAGACCCAGTACTTC
TRBJ1-2	TRBV6-5	-	CASSSRPGDGYTF	TGTGCCAGCAGTTCCCGGCCGGGAGATGGCTACACCTTC
TRBJ1-2	TRBV6-5	-	CASRNSGKVNYGYTF	TGTGCCAGCAGAAACTCAGGGAAAGTCAACTATGGCTACACCTTC
TRBJ2-7	TRBV4-2	-	CASSPQTVPSYEQYF	TGTGCCAGCAGCCCGCAGACTGTACCCTCCTACGAGCAGTACTTC
TRBJ2-5	TRBV3-1/TRBV3-2	-	CASSSPRRSIQYF	TGTGCCAGCAGCTCCCCAAGACGGAGTATACAGTACTTC